The 16 T cell receptor beta chains presented below share a single source sample, sequenced in a study of T cell responses to AZD1222 COVID-19 vaccine. Sequencing used immunoSEQ multiplex PCR; TCRdb keeps in-frame clones, though not all of them. The sample lists some 170,000 clones; around 90% were seen once. Sequencing used peripheral blood, obtained on day 0 of AZD1222 vaccination. The source of these receptors is an adult in good health.

The chain carries TRBV19 and TRBJ2-7; D possibly corresponds to TRBD1 (6 bases). V lost 6 bases and J 0 bases, leaving 15 bases between the germline ends. The length of the CDR3 is 15 residues. The germline gives CDR1 LNHDA, CDR2 SQIVND (reference sequence). The CDR3 DNA sequence: TGTGCCAGTAGCTGGACAGCGAGTAGCTCCTACGAGCAGTACTTC. The encoded protein is CASSWTASSSYEQYF.

This sequence joins TRBV4-1 and TRBJ2-5; D is perhaps TRBD2 (6 bases). V shed 1 base and J shed 3 bases, with 18 bases lying between them. The CDR3 extends over 17 amino acids. From germline, CDR1 is MGHRA and CDR2 YSYEKL. The CDR3: CASSQGLLALRKETQYF. The CDR3 region has the DNA TGCGCCAGCAGCCAAGGCCTTCTAGCGTTACGTAAAGAGACCCAGTACTTC.

This clone showed up just once. The rearrangement links TRBV12-3 or TRBV12-4 to TRBJ1-2, with TRBD1 as a possible D gene (5 bases). The CDR3 loop spans 13 amino acids. The V and J ends lost 4 bases and 5 bases respectively, with 11 bases between them. The CDR3 coding sequence is TGTGCCAGCAGTTCCGGGGGGGGGTATGGCTACACCTTC. Amino acids: CASSSGGGYGYTF.

The chain combines TRBV10-3 with TRBJ1-2; 7 positions agree with TRBD1. The CDR3 consists of 15 residues. Germline trimming cut 0 bases from V and 8 bases from J; bases unmatched to any gene: 9. Per the germline V gene, CDR1 is ENHRY and CDR2 is SYGVKD. CDR3 protein: CAISESATGTYGYTF. CDR3 nucleotides: TGTGCCATCAGTGAGTCTGCGACAGGGACTTACGGCTACACCTTC.

V usage is TRBV2 and J usage is TRBJ2-1, with 9 bases identical to TRBD2. V lost 3 bases, J lost 10 bases, and 10 bases stayed unmatched. Per the germline V gene, CDR1 is SNHLY and CDR2 is FYNNEI. This CDR3 is built from 15 residues. DNA for the CDR3: TGTGCCAGCAGTGAGGAGGGACTAGCACCCCAGGAGCAGTTCTTC. Translated: CASSEEGLAPQEQFF.

This chain joins TRBV24-1 and TRBJ1-2, with D uncertain. The CDR3 sequence is 13 residues long. Germline assignment: CDR1 KGHDR and CDR2 SFDVKD. V dropped 1 base and J dropped 4 bases, with 6 bases sitting between them. CDR3 sequence (DNA): TGTGCCACCAGTGATTTCCGGGGCTATGGCTACACCTTC. This translates into CATSDFRGYGYTF.

The CDR3: CASSQASGSISEQFF. The CDR3 region has the DNA TGTGCCAGCAGCCAAGCGAGCGGGAGTATCAGTGAGCAGTTCTTC. This chain joins TRBV4-2 and TRBJ2-1; TRBD2 matches at 8 bases. V trimming: 1 base; J trimming: 9 bases; junction bases outside the gene matches: 8. This CDR3 has 15 amino acids. The germline CDR1 and CDR2 sequences are LGHNA and YNFKEQ.

The gene calls are TRBV6-5 and TRBJ1-1; TRBD1 is a possible D gene (6 bases). V gave up 3 bases and J gave up 1 base, with 9 bases separating them. Looked up from germline, CDR1 is MNHEY and CDR2 is SVGAGI. This CDR3 contains 14 residues. CDR3 bases: TGTGCCAGCAGTTATTTGACAGGGAACACTGAAGCTTTCTTT. Translating gives CASSYLTGNTEAFF.

The gene calls are TRBV4-1 and TRBJ1-6; no clear D gene. Deletions cut 0 bases from V and 17 bases from J, with 14 bases between. The CDR3 loop spans 13 amino acids. The germline V gene has CDR1 MGHRA and CDR2 YSYEKL. This CDR3 is CASSQEGRAQIHF. The CDR3 DNA is TGCGCCAGCAGCCAAGAAGGGAGAGCCCAAATCCACTTT.

Regarding this clone: In the same sample, other DNA sequences code for this CDR3. This chain links TRBV6-5 with TRBJ2-7, with D perhaps being TRBD1 or TRBD2 (5 bases each). Germline V gene sequence: CDR1 MNHEY, CDR2 SVGAGI. This CDR3 comprises 13 residues. Trimming took 0 bases from V and 2 from J, leaving 5 bases between them. CDR3 in amino acids: CASSYSGPYEQYF. DNA for the CDR3: TGTGCCAGCAGTTACTCGGGACCCTACGAGCAGTACTTC.

The DNA for the CDR3 is TGTGCCAGCAGTTCTGTAGCGGGAGGGCCCTACGAGCAGTACTTC. Translated, it gives CASSSVAGGPYEQYF. The rearrangement links TRBV27 to TRBJ2-7, with 11 bases aligning to TRBD2. Germline assignment: CDR1 MNHEY and CDR2 SMNVEV (reference sequence). The J segment lost 2 bases and the V segment lost 4 bases, leaving 4 bases of the junction unmatched. The CDR3 loop spans 15 amino acids.

This clone was observed a single time. V usage is TRBV6-5 and J usage is TRBJ2-7; tentatively, D is TRBD1 (5 bases). Per the germline V gene, CDR1 is MNHEY and CDR2 is SVGAGI. V dropped 7 bases and J dropped 1 base, with 11 bases sitting between them. The CDR3 is 13 amino acids. The CDR3 DNA follows: TGTGCCAGCATGGTAGGGGTATCCTACGAGCAGTACTTC. Protein product: CASMVGVSYEQYF.

J is TRBJ2-7 and V is TRBV14; 10 nucleotides align to TRBD2. CDR3 length: 17 residues. J gave up 4 bases and V 0 bases, and 9 bases lay outside the gene matches. Germline V gene lookup returns CDR1 SGHDN and CDR2 FVKESK. CDR3 sequence (DNA): TGTGCCAGCAGCCAAGAAACTCGAGCGGGAGGGGGTTACGAGCAGTACTTC. Protein: CASSQETRAGGGYEQYF.

The chain links TRBV5-1 to TRBJ2-1; D is unresolved. This CDR3 has 14 residues. With 4 bases removed from V and 8 bases from J, the gap between germline ends came to 16 bases. From germline, CDR1 is SGHRS and CDR2 YFSETQ. The CDR3 DNA follows: TGCGCCAGCAGCCCTGCCAAGGGCATGGATGAGCAGTTCTTC. Its protein is CASSPAKGMDEQFF.

The rearrangement uses TRBV5-4 and TRBJ2-3; TRBD2 agrees at 10 bases. The V and J ends lost 2 bases and 5 bases, in that order; junction bases with no gene match: 5. The germline gives CDR1 SGHNT, CDR2 YYREEE (reference sequence). The CDR3 sequence is 15 residues long. The CDR3 loop is CASSFLAGVIDTQYF. DNA of the CDR3: TGTGCCAGCAGCTTCCTAGCGGGAGTGATAGATACGCAGTATTTT. Full variable domain (rest looked up from reference TRBV5-4 and TRBJ2-3): ETGVTQSPTHLIKTRGQQVTLRCSSQSGHNTVSWYQQALGQGPQFIFQYYREEENGRGNFPPRFSGLQFPNYSSELNVNALELDDSALYLCASSFLAGVIDTQYFGPGTRLTVL.

V is TRBV3-1 (or the pseudogene TRBV3-2) and J is TRBJ2-7, with 7 bases fitting TRBD1. The CDR3 consists of 16 residues. The V and J ends lost 3 bases and 0 bases, in that order; junction bases with no gene match: 8. Germline CDR1 LGHDT, CDR2 YNNKEL (reference sequence). The CDR3 DNA reads TGTGCCAGCAGCCATATCCCAGGGGGAAGCTCCTACGAGCAGTACTTC. As protein: CASSHIPGGSSYEQYF.